What follows are 29 T cell receptor beta chains derived from one specimen sequenced in a study of cytomegalovirus exposure and HLA in healthy donors. Both 60 Vbeta primers and 13 Jbeta primers went into the PCR. Some clones are missing from TCRdb's copy, which holds only in-frame ones; the method was immunoSEQ multiplex PCR. Among 80,000 to 100,000 clones, roughly 70% were seen once, and the ten largest hold under 25%. Sequencing was performed on PBMCs. All receptors come from a man aged 25 to 45 in good health and CMV-seropositive.

This clone has ten or more counts. The chain is built from TRBV5-8 and TRBJ1-1; the match to TRBD1 covers 8 bases. Germline lookup yields CDR1 SGHTS and CDR2 YDEGEE. V dropped 4 bases and J dropped 4; count of bases not matched to a gene: 6. CDR3 length: 14 residues. The CDR3 DNA sequence: TGTGCCAGCAGCCACCAGGGGGCGAGCACTGAAGCTTTCTTT. It translates to CASSHQGASTEAFF.

Only a few counts were recorded for this clone. CDR3 DNA sequence: TGTGCCAGCAGCTGGACGGGGACCTACGAGCAGTACTTC. This translates into CASSWTGTYEQYF. The chain uses TRBV2 and TRBJ2-7; TRBD2 might be the D (5 bases). This CDR3 contains 13 residues. Germline values: CDR1 SNHLY, CDR2 FYNNEI. The ends were cut back, 6 bases at V and 2 bases at J, with 11 bases in the middle.

J is TRBJ1-1 and V is TRBV19; D gene unclear. CDR3 length: 15 amino acids. V shed 4 bases and J shed 0 bases, with 12 bases lying between them. Germline V lookup: CDR1 LNHDA, CDR2 SQIVND (reference sequence). CDR3 sequence: CASSTPGDLNTEAFF. CDR3 coding DNA: TGTGCCAGTAGTACCCCGGGAGATTTGAACACTGAAGCTTTCTTT.

CDR3 nucleotide sequence: TGTGCCAGCTCACCCCCCAGGCTCTCCGGGGAGCTGTTTTTT. Its translation: CASSPPRLSGELFF. This chain joins TRBV18 and TRBJ2-2; the D is unclear. Looked up from germline, CDR1 is KGHSH and CDR2 is LQKENI. V was trimmed by 3 bases and J by 6 bases, leaving 11 bases between them. The CDR3 is made up of 14 amino acids.

Here the CDR3 DNA reads TGTGCCAGTAGTGCCGGACTTAAACGCCTCTCCTACGAGCAGTACTTC. Protein: CASSAGLKRLSYEQYF. The chain employs TRBV19 and TRBJ2-7; perhaps TRBD2 as D (5 bases). This CDR3 has 16 amino acids. Germline values: CDR1 LNHDA, CDR2 SQIVND (reference sequence). Deletions cut 5 bases from V and 0 bases from J, with 17 bases between. Supplemented by reference TRBV19 and TRBJ2-7, the full variable domain reads DGGITQSPKYLFRKEGQNVTLSCEQNLNHDAMYWYRQDPGQGLRLIYYSQIVNDFQKGDIAEGYSVSREKKESFPLTVTSAQKNPTAFYLCASSAGLKRLSYEQYFGPGTRLTVT.

This clone was found a few times. The chain has TRBV27 and TRBJ2-2; D call uncertain. The length of the CDR3 is 14 residues. V lost 5 bases, J lost 0 bases, and 7 bases lay in between. Per the germline V gene, CDR1 is MNHEY and CDR2 is SMNVEV (reference sequence). CDR3 amino acids: CASSPYPNTGELFF. The CDR3 bases are TGTGCCAGCAGTCCCTACCCGAACACCGGGGAGCTGTTTTTT.

In this sample, this clone turned up once. The rearrangement links TRBV6-1 to TRBJ1-2, with TRBD1 identical over 10 bases. The CDR3 has 15 residues. The J segment lost 4 bases and the V segment lost 5 bases, leaving 7 bases of the junction unmatched. Germline CDR1 is MNHNS and CDR2 is SASEGT. For the CDR3, the DNA is TGTGCCAGCAGTATCCGGGGACAGGGGACCTATGGCTACACCTTC. Protein: CASSIRGQGTYGYTF.

The rearrangement joins TRBV7-9 to TRBJ1-4; TRBD1 agrees at 8 bases. With V trimmed by 0 bases and J by 6 bases, 9 bases remained unmatched. CDR1 SEHNR and CDR2 FQNEAQ come from the germline V gene (reference sequence). The CDR3 runs to 17 residues. CDR3 loop: CASSLARRTGGDEKLFF. CDR3 nucleotide sequence: TGTGCCAGCAGCTTAGCGCGCCGAACAGGGGGGGATGAAAAACTGTTTTTT.

This clone has just a few counts. The chain carries TRBV7-9 and TRBJ2-3; 14 bases are a match to TRBD2. Looked up from germline, CDR1 is SEHNR and CDR2 is FQNEAQ (reference sequence). Trimming removed 5 bases from V and 6 bases from J; junction bases left unmatched: 4. This CDR3 region has 15 residues. The CDR3 bases are TGTGCCAGCAGCATGACTAGCGGGGGGGCGGATACGCAGTATTTT. Amino acids: CASSMTSGGADTQYF.

The chain employs TRBV19 and TRBJ2-1; D gene uncertain. Germline V CDR1 and CDR2: LNHDA, SQIVND (reference sequence). V was cut by 5 bases and J by 5 bases, with 7 bases left in between. This CDR3 comprises 12 residues. The CDR3 DNA is TGTGCCAGTAGTCGACTGGACAATGAGCAGTTCTTC. Translation gives CASSRLDNEQFF.

This clone was picked up one time. The J gene is TRBJ2-5, the V gene TRBV19; 12 bases map to TRBD2. Trimming took 1 base from V and 2 from J; bases not matched to a gene: 2. The CDR3 length is 16 residues. Germline V gene data show CDR1 as LNHDA and CDR2 as SQIVND (reference sequence). CDR3 coding DNA: TGTGCCAGTAGTATAGGGCTAGCGGGAGGGCAAGAGACCCAGTACTTC. Translating it yields CASSIGLAGGQETQYF.

The chain carries TRBV6-6 and TRBJ2-7; the D gene is possibly TRBD1 (6 bases). Germline-derived CDR1 and CDR2 are MNHNY and SVGAGI (reference sequence). The CDR3 is 15 residues long. The V gene lost 5 bases and the J gene lost 0 bases, with 14 bases spanning the gap. In nucleotides, the CDR3 is TGTGCCAGCAGTCCAGCAGGGACAAGCTCCTACGAGCAGTACTTC. Translation gives CASSPAGTSSYEQYF.

This clone turned up a few times. The chain recombines TRBV7-2 with TRBJ2-7; 9 nucleotides agree with TRBD2. V was pared by 4 bases and J by 11 bases, with 15 bases of the junction left unmatched. Looked up from germline, CDR1 is SGHTA and CDR2 is FQGNSA. This CDR3 comprises 15 residues. The chain's CDR3 is CASSSFSGSLLKKYF. The CDR3 nucleotides read TGTGCCAGCAGCTCCTTTAGCGGGAGCTTATTAAAAAAGTACTTC.

This clone is large (0.1 to 1%) within its sample. The same CDR3 also results from other DNA sequences found in this sample. The rearrangement links TRBV28 to TRBJ1-2; TRBD1 matches 7 bases. With 2 bases clipped from V and 5 bases from J, the junction kept 2 bases outside the gene matches. CDR3 length: 13 amino acids. Per germline, CDR1 MDHEN and CDR2 SYDVKM. This CDR3 reads CASSLGRGYGYTF. CDR3 bases: TGTGCCAGCAGTTTAGGCAGGGGGTATGGCTACACCTTC.

The chain joins TRBV7-9 to TRBJ2-7; 10 bases match TRBD1. This CDR3 contains 14 residues. V was clipped by 5 bases and J by 6 bases; unmatched bases: 7. Germline assignment: CDR1 SEHNR and CDR2 FQNEAQ (reference sequence). CDR3 protein: CASSARDRGSEQYF. The CDR3 DNA sequence: TGTGCCAGCAGCGCCCGGGACAGGGGAAGCGAGCAGTACTTC.

J is TRBJ2-1 and V is TRBV7-2; maybe TRBD2 (6 bases). Per the germline V gene, CDR1 is SGHTA and CDR2 is FQGNSA. The CDR3 loop spans 13 amino acids. V lost 4 bases and J lost 3, with 7 bases in between. CDR3 coding DNA: TGTGCCAGCAGCTCGGACTACTACAATGAGCAGTTCTTC. This encodes CASSSDYYNEQFF.

The rearrangement uses TRBV7-3 and TRBJ2-1; D is unclear. Trimming took off 2 bases at V and 1 base at J, with 6 bases between the two ends. Germline CDR1 SGHTA, CDR2 FQGTGA. There are 14 residues in the CDR3. CDR3 nucleotides: TGTGCCAGCAGCTTACACGCGTCCTACAATGAGCAGTTCTTC. The encoded protein is CASSLHASYNEQFF.

This clone was found a few times. V is TRBV7-7 and J is TRBJ2-5; 10 positions match TRBD2. Losses at the gene ends were 8 bases for V and 5 bases for J; bases not matched to a gene: 11. This CDR3 is built from 15 residues. Germline CDR1 SSHAT, CDR2 FNYEAQ (reference sequence). As DNA, the CDR3 is TGTGCCAGCGGCAAAGCGGGAGGGCCGGGGGAGACCCAGTACTTC. Translated, it gives CASGKAGGPGETQYF.

The chain links TRBV4-3 to TRBJ2-4, with 14 positions matching TRBD2. Germline-derived CDR1 and CDR2 are LGHNA and YSLEER. CDR3 length: 18 residues. J gave up 5 bases and V 4 bases, and 10 bases lay outside the gene matches. CDR3 amino acids: CASSLRLAGGPHENIQYF. The DNA of the CDR3 is TGCGCCAGCAGCCTGCGACTAGCGGGAGGGCCGCACGAAAACATTCAGTACTTC.

A few counts support this clone. CDR3 coding DNA: TGTGCCAGTAGTATCGCGGACAGGGAGGAGGAAAAACTGTTTTTT. Its translation is CASSIADREEEKLFF. This chain connects TRBV19 to TRBJ1-4, with 8 positions matching TRBD1. CDR3 size: 15 residues. V was clipped by 3 bases and J by 8 bases; unmatched bases: 8. The germline gives CDR1 LNHDA, CDR2 SQIVND (reference sequence).

The chain uses TRBV27 and TRBJ2-1; 8 nucleotides agree with TRBD2. V gave up 4 bases and J gave up 2 bases; unmatched junction bases: 4. The CDR3 has 15 amino acids. Germline CDR1 MNHEY, CDR2 SMNVEV (reference sequence). This CDR3 reads CASSWGTRPYNEQFF. The CDR3 bases are TGTGCCAGCAGTTGGGGGACTAGACCCTACAATGAGCAGTTCTTC.

This clone has a single count. V usage is TRBV5-4 and J usage is TRBJ1-2; D not certain. CDR3 length equals 14 residues. V dropped 0 bases and J dropped 2 bases, with 8 bases sitting between them. Germline CDR1 SGHNT, CDR2 YYREEE (reference sequence). The CDR3 DNA sequence: TGTGCCAGCAGCTTGGGAGGAGAAAACTATGGCTACACCTTC. Translated: CASSLGGENYGYTF.

The J gene is TRBJ2-7, the V gene TRBV4-1; D perhaps matches TRBD2 (6 bases). The CDR3 runs 14 residues. Germline V gene data show CDR1 as MGHRA and CDR2 as YSYEKL. V was trimmed by 1 base and J by 9 bases, leaving 16 bases between them. The CDR3 reads CASSQAGREARQYF. In DNA form, the CDR3 reads TGCGCCAGCAGCCAAGCCGGGAGAGAAGCACGGCAGTACTTC.

This chain links TRBV27 with TRBJ2-7, with a tentative D call TRBD1 (5 bases). The CDR3 extends over 14 amino acids. Germline V gene sequence: CDR1 MNHEY, CDR2 SMNVEV (reference sequence). The germline V and J ends were trimmed by 3 bases and 4 bases, with 13 bases remaining between them. The CDR3, as DNA: TGTGCCAGCAGTTTGAAGGTTAGGGGATACGAGCAGTACTTC. It codes for CASSLKVRGYEQYF.

The CDR3 DNA sequence: TGTGCCAGCAGCATACAGGGGTCTATCACAGATACGCAGTATTTT. It codes for CASSIQGSITDTQYF. The chain links TRBV6-5 to TRBJ2-3; 7 nucleotides align to TRBD1. The junction had 8 bases not matched to a gene; V was cut back by 6 bases and J by 2 bases. Germline-derived CDR1 and CDR2 are MNHEY and SVGAGI. CDR3 length equals 15 residues.

The chain has TRBV7-2 and TRBJ2-2, with a weak D call TRBD1 (5 bases). CDR1 is SGHTA, CDR2 FQGNSA, per germline. The V and J ends lost 1 base and 3 bases respectively, with 9 bases between them. The CDR3 consists of 15 residues. In nucleotides, the CDR3 is TGTGCCAGCAGCTTAGTTGACAGTTACACCGGGGAGCTGTTTTTT. It codes for CASSLVDSYTGELFF.

This sequence joins TRBV6-5 and TRBJ2-7; D is uncertain. The V gene lost 8 bases and the J gene lost 1 base, with 6 bases spanning the gap. This CDR3 is 11 amino acids long. Germline V gene data show CDR1 as MNHEY and CDR2 as SVGAGI. CDR3 loop: CASRSSYEQYF. In nucleotides, the CDR3 is TGTGCCAGCCGGTCTTCCTACGAGCAGTACTTC.

Details on this clone: Other DNA sequences in the sample encode the same CDR3. The chain is built from TRBV28 and TRBJ1-5; TRBD1 aligns across 10 bases. CDR3 size: 14 residues. Germline lookup yields CDR1 MDHEN and CDR2 SYDVKM. V lost 5 bases and J lost 8; bases outside the gene matches: 6. The CDR3: CASSPGTGEKPQHF. The DNA for the CDR3 is TGTGCCAGCAGTCCTGGGACAGGGGAGAAGCCCCAGCATTTT.

This clone was seen once. The chain combines TRBV10-1 with TRBJ1-1; D is possibly TRBD1 (5 bases). V was pared by 2 bases and J by 4 bases, with 8 bases between. The CDR3 is made up of 13 amino acids. Germline V gene data show CDR1 as WNHNN and CDR2 as SYGVQD (reference sequence). The CDR3 is CASSEPGGTEAFF. Here the CDR3 DNA reads TGCGCCAGCAGTGAGCCGGGGGGCACTGAAGCTTTCTTT.